This T cell receptor beta chain was captured by sequencing in a study of blood T cell repertoires in COVID-19. Study summary: The samples span acute and convalescent COVID-19 from the United States, Italy and Spain. PBMCs, B-cell-depleted T cells, or T cells provided the cDNA or gDNA that made up the material.

V was cut by 7 bases and J by 0 bases, with 18 bases left in between. Germline V lookup: CDR1 MDHEN, CDR2 SYDVKM. The CDR3 is 16 residues long. Original analysis: Estimates of nucleated cell counts were drawn from the amplification of reference gene primers. Some clones are missing from TCRdb's copy, which holds only in-frame ones; the method was immunoSEQ multiplex PCR. V and J calls and clone size follow that table, whereas D and trimming were derived from the DNA. This table holds around 55,000 clones, 80% to 90% found once. The sequenced sample consisted of peripheral blood. The V gene is TRBV28, the J gene TRBJ1-2, with D possibly TRBD1 on 5 matching bases. The TCR was taken from a man in his 60s with acute or convalescent COVID-19. CDR3: CASTSGGARANYGYTF. As DNA, the CDR3 is TGTGCCAGCACCTCCGGAGGGGCACGCGCTAACTATGGCTACACCTTC.